The next 9 T cell receptor beta chains were all read from a single sample in a study of blood T cell repertoires in COVID-19. Measured with immunoSEQ multiplex PCR; TCRdb has only the in-frame clones, and not every one. The table has approximately 180,000 clones, roughly nine tenths seen once. Sequences were obtained from PBMCs or T cells enriched from blood (not recorded which). These receptors were taken from a human donor with acute COVID-19. The donor label of this sample is uncertain.

This sequence joins TRBV4-2 and TRBJ1-3; D perhaps matches TRBD1 (5 bases). This CDR3 has 15 amino acids. CDR1 and CDR2 from the germline V gene are LGHNA and YNFKEQ. The V and J ends lost 1 base and 5 bases respectively, with 12 bases between them. The chain's CDR3 is CASSQGGLDRNTIYF. CDR3 sequence (DNA): TGTGCCAGCAGCCAAGGGGGCCTGGATAGAAACACCATATATTTT.

This clone was picked up one time. The chain links TRBV12-3 or TRBV12-4 to TRBJ1-2; D unresolved. V was trimmed by 5 bases and J by 2 bases, leaving 9 bases between them. CDR3 size: 13 residues. The CDR3 loop reads CASSPDYNYGYTF. The CDR3 DNA is TGTGCCAGCAGTCCCGACTACAACTATGGCTACACCTTC.

This chain connects TRBV5-1 to TRBJ2-5, with 8 bases matching TRBD2. Germline V gene lookup returns CDR1 SGHRS and CDR2 YFSETQ. V shed 1 base, J shed 1 base, and the junction held 9 bases outside the gene matches. The length of the CDR3 is 17 residues. Here the CDR3 reads CASSLFRAGDLQETQYF. The DNA for the CDR3 is TGCGCCAGCAGCTTGTTCCGAGCGGGGGACCTCCAAGAGACCCAGTACTTC.

The chain recombines TRBV25-1 with TRBJ2-3; 14 bases are shared with TRBD2. CDR1 and CDR2 (germline): MGHDK, SYGVNS. V lost 4 bases, J lost 0 bases, and 0 bases stayed unmatched. The CDR3 has 16 amino acids. DNA for the CDR3: TGTGCCAGCAGTGGGACTAGCGGGGGGAGCACAGATACGCAGTATTTT. Translation gives CASSGTSGGSTDTQYF.

The V and J genes are TRBV5-6 and TRBJ2-3; 8 bases fit TRBD1. CDR1 and CDR2 (germline): SGHDT, YYEEEE. The CDR3 length is 14 residues. The V gene end was trimmed by 1 base and the J gene end by 3 bases; junction bases not matched to a gene: 1. CDR3: CASSLRQGTDTQYF. In DNA, the CDR3 is TGTGCCAGCAGCTTGAGACAGGGGACAGATACGCAGTATTTT.

This clone appeared once. The chain couples TRBV19 to TRBJ2-2; TRBD2 aligns across 7 bases. The V and J ends lost 5 bases and 5 bases, in that order; junction bases with no gene match: 8. The germline gives CDR1 LNHDA, CDR2 SQIVND (reference sequence). CDR3 length: 15 residues. As DNA, the CDR3 is TGTGCCAGTAGTCTTACTAGCGTGGGTACCGGGGAGCTGTTTTTT. Protein sequence: CASSLTSVGTGELFF. Combining the CDR3 with reference TRBV19 and TRBJ2-2 gives the whole variable domain DGGITQSPKYLFRKEGQNVTLSCEQNLNHDAMYWYRQDPGQGLRLIYYSQIVNDFQKGDIAEGYSVSREKKESFPLTVTSAQKNPTAFYLCASSLTSVGTGELFFGEGSRLTVL.

This chain links TRBV30 with TRBJ2-3; 10 bases align to TRBD2. V was clipped by 3 bases and J by 3 bases; unmatched bases: 6. The germline CDR1 and CDR2 sequences are GTSNPN and SVGIG (reference sequence). This CDR3 has 15 residues. The CDR3 coding sequence is TGTGCCTGGAGAGATACTAGCGGGGTTACAGATACGCAGTATTTT. Translation: CAWRDTSGVTDTQYF.

This chain links TRBV30 with TRBJ2-7; TRBD1 aligns across 7 bases. The junction had 0 bases not matched to a gene; V was cut back by 1 base and J by 3 bases. This CDR3 region has 12 residues. CDR1 is GTSNPN, CDR2 SVGIG, per germline (reference sequence). CDR3 coding DNA: TGTGCCTGGAGTGGACAGGGCTACGAGCAGTACTTC. This translates into CAWSGQGYEQYF.

The CDR3 protein is CASSVLGGAGTDTQYF. The CDR3 DNA follows: TGTGCCAGCAGCGTTCTCGGGGGGGCGGGCACAGATACGCAGTATTTT. The chain links TRBV7-9 to TRBJ2-3; 8 nucleotides align to TRBD2. CDR3 length equals 16 residues. Germline trimming cut 5 bases from V and 1 base from J; bases unmatched to any gene: 8. In germline, CDR1 is SEHNR, CDR2 FQNEAQ (reference sequence).